The clone carrying this T cell receptor (beta chain) appeared once. Its antigen is unknown. Looked up from germline, CDR1 is MDHEN and CDR2 is SYDVKM. With V trimmed by 5 bases and J by 6 bases, 11 bases remained unmatched. The CDR3 runs 15 residues. The sample comes from a study of somatic mutations in cytotoxic T cells in rheumatoid arthritis. Study processing details: Patient-derived CD8+ clones with a size above 1% showed rare matches to published virus-specific TCRB sequences. The table came from immunoSEQ multiplex PCR; TCRdb's copy has only in-frame clones and leaves some out. V, J and clone size derive from that table, while D and trimming were established from the DNA sequence. The repertoire holds approximately 14,000 clones, with 65% to 80% as singletons. Whole-study results and caveats: Only rheumatoid arthritis patients, not healthy controls, showed CD8+ clonality increasing with age.

Sequencing was carried out using CD8+ T cells sorted from blood. The receptor was isolated from an adult with rheumatoid arthritis. The rearrangement joins TRBV28 to TRBJ2-3, with 7 positions matching TRBD1. CDR3 protein: CASSMGTAPADTQYF. As DNA, the CDR3 is TGTGCCAGCAGTATGGGGACAGCCCCAGCGGATACGCAGTATTTT.